This TCR beta chain was observed in a study of OX40 agonist ivuxolimab in advanced cancers. With respect to the entire study: Ivuxolimab was an agonistic, fully human IgG2 monoclonal antibody directed against OX40 (CD134), a costimulatory receptor. Of the roughly 52 patients in dose escalation, about 20 had hepatocellular carcinoma, some 15 had melanoma, 9 had renal cell carcinoma and 9 had head and neck cancer. The purpose of peripheral TCRbeta sequencing was to test whether ivuxolimab changed TCR sequence diversity and led to clonal T-cell expansion. The dose-escalation cohort was over 70% male with a mean age of around 64 years, ranging from about 20 to 80. The paper reports the monotherapy dose-escalation portion (N of about 50 patients) of the phase I ivuxolimab trial. Partial responses were achieved by three dose-escalation patients, of whom one had hepatocellular carcinoma and two had cutaneous melanoma. Patients were allowed to have had prior anti-PD-1, anti-PD-L1 or anti-CTLA-4 therapy, and 30% to 40% of the dose-escalation patients had been treated with checkpoint inhibitors. Intravenous ivuxolimab was administered to patients every 2 weeks at six dose levels: 0.01, 0.1, 0.3, 1.5, 3 and 10 mg/kg. Summary of the overall study and its limitations: Low levels of normalized T-cell clonal expansion were also seen in some patients who did not respond. Which antigens the clonally expanded peripheral T cells were specific for was not determined. After ivuxolimab, more expanded clones were found on average in CD8+ T cells than in CD4+ T cells. Clonal expansion of both CD4+ and CD8+ blood T cells was observed from baseline to week 6 at doses 0.1 to 3.0 mg/kg. In the 0.1-3.0 mg/kg groups, partial responders had among the lowest normalized peripheral clonal expansion, particularly in CD8+ T cells.

CDR1 is given as SNHLY and CDR2 as FYNNEI, both from the germline V gene. Unmatched junction bases come to 5, with V trimmed by 4 bases and J by 6 bases. Its CDR3 holds 14 amino acids, cysteine through phenylalanine. Just CDR3 DNA is preserved here, 42 bases in frame from base 1. Concerning this clone itself: No cognate antigen has been identified for it. Base qualities were left out, and no much larger clone turns up one base away.

The trial excluded patients who had a history of autoimmune disease or were on systemic immunosuppression. Peripheral blood for TCR sequencing was collected from all dose cohorts at baseline, on cycle 4 day 1, and on cycle 7 day 1. Samples came from an open-label, multicenter, first-in-human phase I dose-escalation trial of ivuxolimab. The trial enrolled adults with locally advanced or metastatic head and neck squamous cell, hepatocellular, melanoma or renal cell carcinoma. CD4+ and CD8+ T cells were sorted separately from peripheral blood before TCR sequencing. Genomic DNA was extracted from sorted cells for sequencing of the TCRbeta CDR3 region. TCRbeta CDR3 regions were sequenced using the immunoSEQ Assay. TCRdb took over this immuneACCESS table, retaining in-frame rearrangements with V and J assigned. Such tables are incomplete; in checked studies, under half of the missing clones stem from an unresolved V gene, and the remainder is unexplained. For this sample there are about 70,000 clones; around 82% appear just once. The top ten clones comprise 4.5% to 6% of the sample.

The source was CD4+ or CD8+ T cells sorted from blood, collected in a trial of the OX40 agonist ivuxolimab. This chain is built from TRBV2 and TRBJ2-5; 10 nucleotides in the junction match TRBD2. The receptor was derived from an adult with an advanced solid tumor such as melanoma, head and neck, liver or kidney cancer. Here is the DNA: TGTGCCAGCAGTGCCTCTAGCGGGGGACAGACCCAGTACTTC. It encodes CASSASSGGQTQYF.